The 23 T cell receptor beta chains presented below share a single source sample, sequenced in a study of cytomegalovirus exposure and HLA in healthy donors. Measured with immunoSEQ multiplex PCR; TCRdb has only the in-frame clones, and not every one. The sample has 150,000 to 200,000 clones; around nine tenths are singletons. Sequencing was done on a sample of PBMCs. The source of these receptors is a woman in her 30s in good health and CMV-seronegative.

V usage is TRBV10-3 and J usage is TRBJ1-1; 10 bases are shared with TRBD1. From germline, CDR1 is ENHRY and CDR2 SYGVKD. V shed 3 bases, J shed 3 bases, and the junction held 10 bases outside the gene matches. This CDR3 has 17 residues. The CDR3 DNA reads as TGTGCCATCAGTGAACAAGGGACAGGGGCAGGGTACACTGAAGCTTTCTTT. Translation: CAISEQGTGAGYTEAFF.

This clone was seen only a few times. V is TRBV4-1 and J is TRBJ2-5, with 8 bases that match TRBD2. V gave up 1 base and J gave up 5 bases; unmatched junction bases: 6. The CDR3 spans 15 residues. CDR1 is MGHRA and CDR2 is YSYEKL in the germline V gene. The CDR3 DNA is TGCGCCAGCAGCCAAGCGGGGGGGCCCCAGGAGACCCAGTACTTC. This codes for CASSQAGGPQETQYF.

This sequence joins TRBV18 and TRBJ1-6; the D gene is possibly TRBD1 (5 bases). With 2 bases removed from V and 8 bases from J, the gap between germline ends came to 16 bases. Germline assignment: CDR1 KGHSH and CDR2 LQKENI. The CDR3 sequence is 16 residues long. CDR3: CASSPSRTVGDSPLHF. CDR3 bases: TGTGCCAGCTCACCAAGTCGGACCGTAGGGGATTCACCCCTCCACTTT.

This chain links TRBV6-1 with TRBJ2-5; 9 nucleotides agree with TRBD2. Germline V lookup: CDR1 MNHNS, CDR2 SASEGT. This CDR3 comprises 15 residues. V trimming: 7 bases; J trimming: 4 bases; junction bases outside the gene matches: 10. The DNA for the CDR3 is TGTGCCAGCACCCCTGCGGGGGGGCCTGTAGAGACCCAGTACTTC. Its translation is CASTPAGGPVETQYF.

The chain couples TRBV5-1 to TRBJ2-2; 14 bases are a match to TRBD2. The ends lost 3 bases at V and 4 bases at J; junction bases unmatched: 8. Germline V gene data show CDR1 as SGHRS and CDR2 as YFSETQ. This CDR3 spans 18 amino acids. The CDR3 DNA reads as TGCGCCAGCAGCTCAGGACTAGCGGGAGGCTTCGGCACCGGGGAGCTGTTTTTT. Amino acid sequence: CASSSGLAGGFGTGELFF.

With regard to this clone: Other DNA sequences within the sample encode an identical CDR3. The V call is TRBV11-2, the J call TRBJ1-5, with D uncertain. Trimming pared 1 base from V and 6 bases from J, leaving 10 bases between. This CDR3 is 14 amino acids long. Germline CDR1 is SGHAT and CDR2 is FQNNGV. The CDR3 loop is CASSLVGGGQPQHF. The CDR3 region has the DNA TGTGCCAGCAGCTTAGTAGGAGGCGGTCAGCCCCAGCATTTT. Variable domain in full (rest from reference TRBV11-2 and TRBJ1-5): EAGVAQSPRYKIIEKRQSVAFWCNPISGHATLYWYQQILGQGPKLLIQFQNNGVVDDSQLPKDRFSAERLKGVDSTLKIQPAKLEDSAVYLCASSLVGGGQPQHFGDGTRLSIL.

The V and J genes are TRBV7-9 and TRBJ2-7; no clear D gene. Germline V lookup: CDR1 SEHNR, CDR2 FQNEAQ (reference sequence). The CDR3 totals 15 residues. The V gene lost 2 bases and the J gene lost 4 bases, with 15 bases spanning the gap. CDR3 amino acids: CASSLISSETYEQYF. In nucleotides, the CDR3 is TGTGCCAGCAGCTTAATCTCGTCAGAAACATACGAGCAGTACTTC.

The chain links TRBV7-9 to TRBJ2-5; D ambiguous. With 6 bases removed from V and 11 bases from J, the gap between germline ends came to 13 bases. The CDR3 spans 11 residues. Germline CDR1 SEHNR, CDR2 FQNEAQ (reference sequence). The chain's CDR3 is CASSREVGQYF. Here the CDR3 DNA reads TGTGCCAGCAGTCGAGAAGTCGGGCAGTACTTC.

CDR3 bases: TGTGCCAGCAGTGAAGCGCTTGTGCTACTTCCAGATACGCAGTATTTT. Protein product: CASSEALVLLPDTQYF. V and J are TRBV2 and TRBJ2-3; no clear D gene. V gave up 0 bases and J gave up 4 bases, with 14 bases separating them. The CDR3 covers 16 residues. In germline, CDR1 is SNHLY, CDR2 FYNNEI.

The sample holds one count of this clone. The rearrangement joins TRBV18 to TRBJ2-3, with D perhaps matching TRBD1 (6 bases). The CDR3 covers 17 residues. The V gene lost 3 bases and the J gene lost 4 bases, with 20 bases spanning the gap. The germline CDR1 and CDR2 sequences are KGHSH and LQKENI. This CDR3 reads CASSPGDTRVQPDTQYF. DNA for the CDR3: TGTGCCAGCTCACCGGGGGACACACGGGTACAGCCAGATACGCAGTATTTT.

The table lists this clone with a count of one. This chain uses TRBV27 with TRBJ1-5; possibly TRBD1 for D (6 bases). The V end lost 3 bases, the J end lost 6 bases, and 15 bases lay between the germline ends. CDR1 and CDR2 (germline): MNHEY, SMNVEV (reference sequence). The length of the CDR3 is 15 residues. CDR3 protein: CASSFQKGGGQPQHF. The CDR3 bases are TGTGCCAGCAGTTTTCAAAAGGGGGGGGGTCAGCCCCAGCATTTT.

The chain joins TRBV6-6 to TRBJ1-1; 7 nucleotides match TRBD1. The length of the CDR3 is 14 residues. Germline V CDR1 and CDR2: MNHNY, SVGAGI (reference sequence). Trimming cost V 8 bases and J 1 base; bases outside gene matches: 7. The CDR3 protein is CASYGTAKNTEAFF. The CDR3 DNA reads TGTGCCAGCTACGGGACAGCCAAGAACACTGAAGCTTTCTTT.

The chain carries TRBV6-6 and TRBJ1-2; tentative D call: TRBD1 (6 bases). Germline V gene lookup returns CDR1 MNHNY and CDR2 SVGAGI (reference sequence). The germline V and J ends were trimmed by 2 bases and 7 bases, with 14 bases remaining between them. This CDR3 region has 14 residues. CDR3 nucleotide sequence: TGTGCCAGCAGTTACCCTTCAGGGGAATTTGGCTACACCTTC. Its translation: CASSYPSGEFGYTF.

V usage is TRBV5-6 and J usage is TRBJ1-6, with 7 bases fitting TRBD1. The CDR3 loop spans 16 amino acids. From germline, CDR1 is SGHDT and CDR2 YYEEEE. V lost 2 bases and J lost 13; bases outside the gene matches: 15. CDR3 sequence reads: CASSFGGQPFGGPLHF. CDR3 nucleotide sequence: TGTGCCAGCAGCTTTGGGGGACAGCCCTTCGGTGGGCCCCTCCACTTT.

The chain carries TRBV9 and TRBJ2-7; 9 bases are a match to TRBD2. The CDR3 contains 14 residues. Germline assignment: CDR1 SGDLS and CDR2 YYNGEE. V gave up 3 bases and J gave up 2 bases; unmatched junction bases: 3. The CDR3 region has the DNA TGTGCCAGCAGCGCTAGCGGGGCTACCTACGAGCAGTACTTC. Translating gives CASSASGATYEQYF.

This chain connects TRBV5-3 to TRBJ1-6; 7 nucleotides line up with TRBD1. TRBV5-3 qualifies as an ORF whose function is uncertain. CDR3 length: 14 amino acids. V was clipped by 8 bases and J by 5 bases; unmatched bases: 7. In DNA, the CDR3 is TGTGCCAGGCCACAGGGGTTAAATAATTCACCCCTCCACTTT. This encodes CARPQGLNNSPLHF.

This rearrangement joins TRBV10-2 to TRBJ2-7; D may be TRBD2 (5 bases). The CDR3 spans 15 residues. V was shortened by 1 base and J by 0 bases, with 10 bases between the two germline ends. From germline, CDR1 is WSHSY and CDR2 SAAADI. The CDR3 reads CASSEFGTSSYEQYF. The CDR3, as DNA: TGCGCCAGCAGTGAGTTTGGAACTAGCTCCTACGAGCAGTACTTC.

V and J are TRBV6-1 and TRBJ1-5; D is unclear. Per the germline V gene, CDR1 is MNHNS and CDR2 is SASEGT. This CDR3 has 13 amino acids. With 7 bases removed from V and 3 bases from J, the gap between germline ends came to 10 bases. The CDR3 nucleotides read TGTGCCAGCACCTGGCAATCCAATCAGCCCCAGCATTTT. Its translation: CASTWQSNQPQHF.

The V and J genes are TRBV15 and TRBJ2-5; 7 nucleotides line up with TRBD1. From germline, CDR1 is LNHNV and CDR2 YYDKDF (reference sequence). J gave up 9 bases and V 5 bases, and 15 bases lay outside the gene matches. The CDR3 spans 15 residues. The CDR3 loop reads CATSGSTGAGASQYF. CDR3 in DNA: TGTGCCACCAGCGGGTCAACAGGGGCCGGGGCGTCCCAGTACTTC.

The chain employs TRBV9 and TRBJ2-7; D possibly corresponds to TRBD2 (6 bases). The CDR3 covers 14 residues. Germline V gene lookup returns CDR1 SGDLS and CDR2 YYNGEE. Trimming stripped 0 bases from V and 1 base from J, with 8 bases between. CDR3 sequence (DNA): TGTGCCAGCAGCGTAGGCGGGGAGTCCTACGAGCAGTACTTC. This encodes CASSVGGESYEQYF. The variable domain in full, completed from reference TRBV9 and TRBJ2-7, reads DSGVTQTPKHLITATGQRVTLRCSPRSGDLSVYWYQQSLDQGLQFLIQYYNGEERAKGNILERFSAQQFPDLHSELNLSSLELGDSALYFCASSVGGESYEQYFGPGTRLTVT.

This clone was recorded only once. The J gene is TRBJ1-1, the V gene TRBV7-9; the D gene is possibly TRBD1 (5 bases). The germline V gene has CDR1 SEHNR and CDR2 FQNEAQ (reference sequence). Trimming cost V 5 bases and J 7 bases, with 11 bases left between them. The CDR3 loop spans 12 amino acids. The CDR3 loop is CASSPPGIEAFF. In nucleotides, the CDR3 is TGTGCCAGCAGCCCTCCAGGGATTGAAGCTTTCTTT.

The rearrangement links TRBV2 to TRBJ2-1, with 10 positions matching TRBD2. Losses at the gene ends were 6 bases for V and 3 bases for J; bases not matched to a gene: 2. CDR1 SNHLY and CDR2 FYNNEI come from the germline V gene. The CDR3 spans 14 residues. CDR3 in amino acids: CASRVAGGYNEQFF. The CDR3 DNA reads as TGTGCCAGCAGGGTAGCGGGGGGCTACAATGAGCAGTTCTTC.

The chain has TRBV6-9 and TRBJ2-5; 9 positions agree with TRBD2. The CDR3 length is 15 residues. CDR1 is MNHGY and CDR2 is SVAAGI in the germline V gene. V was clipped by 7 bases and J by 3 bases; unmatched bases: 9. CDR3 DNA: TGTGCCAGCACCTCTCAGTGCGGGGGGGAAGAGACCCAGTACTTC. Translating it yields CASTSQCGGEETQYF.